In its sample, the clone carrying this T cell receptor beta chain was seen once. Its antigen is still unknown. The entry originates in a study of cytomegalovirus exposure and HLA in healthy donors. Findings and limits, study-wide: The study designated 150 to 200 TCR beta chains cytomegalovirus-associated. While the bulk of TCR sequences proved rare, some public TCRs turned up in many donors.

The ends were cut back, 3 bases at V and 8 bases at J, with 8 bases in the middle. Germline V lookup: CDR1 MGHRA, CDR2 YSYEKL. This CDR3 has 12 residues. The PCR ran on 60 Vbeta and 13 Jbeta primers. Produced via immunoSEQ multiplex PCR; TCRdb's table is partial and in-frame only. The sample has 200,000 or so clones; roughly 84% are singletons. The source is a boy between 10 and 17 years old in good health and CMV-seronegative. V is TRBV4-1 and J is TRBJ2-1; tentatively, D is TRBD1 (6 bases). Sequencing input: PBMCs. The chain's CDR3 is CASSHNRDEQFF. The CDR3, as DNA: TGCGCCAGCAGCCATAACAGGGATGAGCAGTTCTTC.